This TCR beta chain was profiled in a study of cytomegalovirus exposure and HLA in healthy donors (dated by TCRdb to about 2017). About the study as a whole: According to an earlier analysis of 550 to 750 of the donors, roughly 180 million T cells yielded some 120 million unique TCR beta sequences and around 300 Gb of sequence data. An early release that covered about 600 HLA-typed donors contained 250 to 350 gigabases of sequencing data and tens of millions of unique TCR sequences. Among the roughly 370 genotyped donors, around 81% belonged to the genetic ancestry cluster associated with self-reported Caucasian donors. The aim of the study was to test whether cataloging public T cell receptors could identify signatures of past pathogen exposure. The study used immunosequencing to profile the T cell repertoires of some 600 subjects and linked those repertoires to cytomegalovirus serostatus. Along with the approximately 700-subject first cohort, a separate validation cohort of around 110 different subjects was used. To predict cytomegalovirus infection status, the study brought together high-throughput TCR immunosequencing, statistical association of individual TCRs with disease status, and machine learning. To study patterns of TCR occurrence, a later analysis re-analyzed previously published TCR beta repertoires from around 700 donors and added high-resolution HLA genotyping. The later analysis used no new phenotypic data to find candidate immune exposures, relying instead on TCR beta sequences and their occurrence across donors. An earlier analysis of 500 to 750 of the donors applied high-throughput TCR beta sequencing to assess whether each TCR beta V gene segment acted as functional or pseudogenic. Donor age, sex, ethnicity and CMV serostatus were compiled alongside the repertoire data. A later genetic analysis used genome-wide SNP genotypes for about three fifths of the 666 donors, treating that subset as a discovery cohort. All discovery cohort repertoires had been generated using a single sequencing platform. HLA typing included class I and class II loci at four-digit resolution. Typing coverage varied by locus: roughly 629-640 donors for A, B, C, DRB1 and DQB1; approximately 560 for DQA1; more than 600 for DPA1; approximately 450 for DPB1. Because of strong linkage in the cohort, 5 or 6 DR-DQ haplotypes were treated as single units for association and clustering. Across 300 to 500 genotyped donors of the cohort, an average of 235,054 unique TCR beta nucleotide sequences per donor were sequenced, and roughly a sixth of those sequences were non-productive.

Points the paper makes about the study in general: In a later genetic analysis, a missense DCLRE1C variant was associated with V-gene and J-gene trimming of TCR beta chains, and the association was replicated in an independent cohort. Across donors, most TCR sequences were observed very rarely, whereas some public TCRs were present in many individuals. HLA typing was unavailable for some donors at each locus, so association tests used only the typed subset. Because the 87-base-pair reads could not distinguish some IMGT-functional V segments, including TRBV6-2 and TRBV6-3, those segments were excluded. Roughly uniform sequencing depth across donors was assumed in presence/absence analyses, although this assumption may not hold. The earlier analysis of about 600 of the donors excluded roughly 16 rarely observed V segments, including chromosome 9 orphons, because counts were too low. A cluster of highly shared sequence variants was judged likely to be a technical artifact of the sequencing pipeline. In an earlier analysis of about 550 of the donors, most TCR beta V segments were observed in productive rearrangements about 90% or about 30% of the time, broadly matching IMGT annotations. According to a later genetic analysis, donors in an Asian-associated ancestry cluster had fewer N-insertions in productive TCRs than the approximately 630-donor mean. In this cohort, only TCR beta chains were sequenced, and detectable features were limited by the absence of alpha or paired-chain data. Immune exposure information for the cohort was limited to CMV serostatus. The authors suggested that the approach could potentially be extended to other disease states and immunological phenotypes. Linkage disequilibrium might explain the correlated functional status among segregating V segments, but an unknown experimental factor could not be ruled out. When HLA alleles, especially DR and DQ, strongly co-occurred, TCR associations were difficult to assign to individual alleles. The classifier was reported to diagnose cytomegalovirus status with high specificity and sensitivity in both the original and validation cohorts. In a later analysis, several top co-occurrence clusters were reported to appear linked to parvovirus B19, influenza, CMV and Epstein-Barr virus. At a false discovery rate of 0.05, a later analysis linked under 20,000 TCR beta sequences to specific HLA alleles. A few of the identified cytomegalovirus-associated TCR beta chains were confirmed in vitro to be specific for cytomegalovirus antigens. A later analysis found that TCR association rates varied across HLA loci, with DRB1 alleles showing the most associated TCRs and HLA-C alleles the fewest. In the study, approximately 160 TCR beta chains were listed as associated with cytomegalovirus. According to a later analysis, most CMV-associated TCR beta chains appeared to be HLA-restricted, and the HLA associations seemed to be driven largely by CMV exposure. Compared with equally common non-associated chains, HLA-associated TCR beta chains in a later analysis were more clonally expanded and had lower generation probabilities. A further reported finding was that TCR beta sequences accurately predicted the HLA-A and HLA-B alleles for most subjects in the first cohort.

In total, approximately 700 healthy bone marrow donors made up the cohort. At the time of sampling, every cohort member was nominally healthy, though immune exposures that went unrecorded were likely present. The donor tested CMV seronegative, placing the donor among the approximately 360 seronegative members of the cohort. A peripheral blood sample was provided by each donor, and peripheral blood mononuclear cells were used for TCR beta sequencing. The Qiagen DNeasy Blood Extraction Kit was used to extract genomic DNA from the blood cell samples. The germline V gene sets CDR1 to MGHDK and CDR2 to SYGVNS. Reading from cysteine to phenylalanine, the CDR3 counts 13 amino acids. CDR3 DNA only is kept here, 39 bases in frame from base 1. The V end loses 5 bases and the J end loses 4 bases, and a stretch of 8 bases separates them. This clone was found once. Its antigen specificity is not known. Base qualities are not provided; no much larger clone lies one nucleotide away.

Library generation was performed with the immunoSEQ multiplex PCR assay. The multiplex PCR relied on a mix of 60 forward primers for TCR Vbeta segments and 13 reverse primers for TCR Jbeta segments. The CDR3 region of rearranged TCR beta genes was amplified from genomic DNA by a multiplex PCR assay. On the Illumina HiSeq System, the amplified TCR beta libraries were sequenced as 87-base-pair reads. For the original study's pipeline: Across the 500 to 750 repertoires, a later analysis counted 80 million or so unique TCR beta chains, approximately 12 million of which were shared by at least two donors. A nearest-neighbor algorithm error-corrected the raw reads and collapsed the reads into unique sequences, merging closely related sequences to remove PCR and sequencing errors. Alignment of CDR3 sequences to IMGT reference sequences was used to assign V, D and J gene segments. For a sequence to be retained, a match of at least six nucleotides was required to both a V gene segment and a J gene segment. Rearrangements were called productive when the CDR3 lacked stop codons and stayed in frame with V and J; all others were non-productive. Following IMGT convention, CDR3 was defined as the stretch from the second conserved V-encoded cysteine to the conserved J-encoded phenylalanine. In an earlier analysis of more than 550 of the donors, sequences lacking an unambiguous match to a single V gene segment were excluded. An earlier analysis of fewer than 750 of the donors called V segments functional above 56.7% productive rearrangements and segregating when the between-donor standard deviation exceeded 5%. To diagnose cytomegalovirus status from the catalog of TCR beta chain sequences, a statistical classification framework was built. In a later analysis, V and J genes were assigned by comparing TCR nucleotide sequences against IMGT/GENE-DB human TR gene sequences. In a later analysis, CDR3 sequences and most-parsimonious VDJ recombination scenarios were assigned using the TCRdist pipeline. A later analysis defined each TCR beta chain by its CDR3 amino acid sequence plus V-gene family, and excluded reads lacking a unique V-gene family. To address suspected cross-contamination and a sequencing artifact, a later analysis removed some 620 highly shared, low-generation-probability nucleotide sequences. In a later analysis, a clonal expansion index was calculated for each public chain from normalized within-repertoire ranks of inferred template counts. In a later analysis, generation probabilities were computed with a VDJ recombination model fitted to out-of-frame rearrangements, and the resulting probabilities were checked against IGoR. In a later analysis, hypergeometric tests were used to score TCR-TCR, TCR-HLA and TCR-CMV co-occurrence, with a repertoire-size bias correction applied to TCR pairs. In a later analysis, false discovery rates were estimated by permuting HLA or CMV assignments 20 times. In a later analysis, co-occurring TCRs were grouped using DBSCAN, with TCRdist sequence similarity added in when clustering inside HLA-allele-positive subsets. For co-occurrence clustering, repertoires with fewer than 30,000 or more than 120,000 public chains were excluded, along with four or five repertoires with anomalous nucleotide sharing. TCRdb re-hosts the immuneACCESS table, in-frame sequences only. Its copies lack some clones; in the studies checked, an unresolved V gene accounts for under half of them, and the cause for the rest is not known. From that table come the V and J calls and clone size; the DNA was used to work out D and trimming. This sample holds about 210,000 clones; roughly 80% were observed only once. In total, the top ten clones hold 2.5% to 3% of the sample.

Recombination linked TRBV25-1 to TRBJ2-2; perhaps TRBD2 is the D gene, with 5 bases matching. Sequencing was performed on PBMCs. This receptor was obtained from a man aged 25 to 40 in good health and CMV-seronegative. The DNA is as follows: TGTGCCAGCAGTCAAGGGAGCACCGGGGAGCTGTTTTTT. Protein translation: CASSQGSTGELFF.